This is a list of T cell receptor beta chains from one sample in a study of OX40 agonist ivuxolimab in advanced cancers. Sequencing used immunoSEQ multiplex PCR; TCRdb keeps in-frame clones, though not all of them. The table records 46,000 or so clones, 85% to 90% of them present only once. This specimen was CD4+ or CD8+ T cells sorted from blood, taken in a trial of the OX40 agonist ivuxolimab. These receptors all come from an adult with an advanced solid tumor such as melanoma, head and neck, liver or kidney cancer. Each CDR3 is given with its conserved first and last residue. Fields, in order: V gene, clone size, J gene, D gene, CDR3 protein, CDR3 DNA. The D gene is left open where the match is weak. The size field is filled for only some rows; it gives once, few, many or a size class.

TRBV10-3	.	TRBJ1-1	TRBD1	CAAASGQGVNTEAFF	TGTGCCGCCGCTTCCGGACAGGGGGTTAACACTGAAGCTTTCTTT
TRBV4-1	.	TRBJ2-7	.	CASSQDPGEYEQYF	TGCGCCAGCAGCCAAGATCCAGGAGAGTACGAGCAGTACTTC
TRBV28	.	TRBJ2-7	TRBD2	CASSGGGLAYEQYF	TGTGCCAGCAGTGGGGGGGGTCTCGCCTACGAGCAGTACTTC
TRBV4-3	.	TRBJ2-3	.	CASSQDSSDTQYF	TGCGCCAGCAGCCAAGACAGTTCAGATACGCAGTATTTT
TRBV10-3	.	TRBJ2-7	.	CAISGTPLEQYF	TGTGCCATCAGTGGGACCCCTCTCGAGCAGTACTTC
TRBV30	.	TRBJ2-7	.	CAWSVRGPPGYEQYF	TGTGCCTGGAGTGTACGGGGCCCTCCGGGCTACGAGCAGTACTTC
TRBV4-1	.	TRBJ2-1	.	CASSQDGPGGEQFF	TGCGCCAGCAGCCAAGACGGCCCTGGGGGTGAGCAGTTCTTC
TRBV19	.	TRBJ1-1	.	CASSISSNTEAFF	TGTGCCAGTAGTATTAGTTCGAACACTGAAGCTTTCTTT
TRBV27	.	TRBJ2-1	TRBD2	CASSLFAGVIDHEQFF	TGTGCCAGCAGTTTATTTGCGGGAGTGATTGATCATGAGCAGTTCTTC
TRBV4-2	.	TRBJ2-1	.	CASRPEGGASYNEQFF	TGTGCCAGCAGACCAGAGGGGGGGGCCTCCTACAATGAGCAGTTCTTC
TRBV9	.	TRBJ2-5	.	CASSLRQGRETQYF	TGTGCCAGCAGCCTCCGGCAGGGGAGGGAGACCCAGTACTTC
TRBV10-3	few	TRBJ2-1	TRBD2	CATRGLAGDHNEQFF	TGTGCCACAAGGGGACTAGCGGGAGACCACAATGAGCAGTTCTTC
TRBV9	.	TRBJ2-2	.	CASSVEGDTGELFF	TGTGCCAGCAGCGTAGAGGGGGACACCGGGGAGCTGTTTTTT
TRBV19	.	TRBJ2-1	.	CASSQKNEQFF	TGTGCCAGTAGTCAGAAAAATGAGCAGTTCTTC
TRBV7-6	.	TRBJ2-5	.	CASSLGPTRETQYF	TGTGCCAGCAGCTTAGGTCCGACACGGGAGACCCAGTACTTC
TRBV18	.	TRBJ1-2	TRBD1	CASSPDRTGKVYGYTF	TGTGCCAGCTCACCCGATAGGACAGGGAAAGTCTATGGCTACACCTTC
TRBV29-1	.	TRBJ2-1	.	CSGFSPTYNEQFF	TGCAGCGGCTTCTCCCCCACTTACAATGAGCAGTTCTTC
TRBV2	.	TRBJ1-2	TRBD1	CASSEAGTVYGYTF	TGTGCCAGCAGTGAGGCCGGGACAGTCTATGGCTACACCTTC
TRBV5-6	.	TRBJ1-5	.	CASSHRHLAQPQHF	TGTGCCAGCAGCCATAGACACCTGGCCCAGCCCCAGCATTTT
TRBV28	.	TRBJ2-7	TRBD1	CASSSRGQSYEQYF	TGTGCCAGCAGTTCGAGGGGACAGAGCTACGAGCAGTACTTC
TRBV13	.	TRBJ1-6	.	CASSQSPAKQSYNSPLHF	TGTGCCAGCAGCCAATCCCCGGCGAAGCAGTCCTATAATTCACCCCTCCACTTT
TRBV9	.	TRBJ1-2	TRBD1	CASSVVDRDYGYTF	TGTGCCAGCAGCGTAGTTGACAGGGACTATGGCTACACCTTC
TRBV7-6	.	TRBJ2-1	.	CASSITGGRNEQFF	TGTGCCAGCAGCATAACGGGGGGCCGGAATGAGCAGTTCTTC
TRBV5-7	.	TRBJ1-2	TRBD1	CASSLLWTGNGYTF	TGTGCCAGCAGCTTGTTGTGGACAGGGAACGGCTACACCTTC
TRBV4-1	.	TRBJ1-5	.	CASSFRAGGSNQPQHF	TGCGCCAGCAGCTTCAGGGCGGGGGGGAGCAATCAGCCCCAGCATTTT
TRBV29-1	.	TRBJ2-7	.	CSVEDGKVNSYEQYF	TGCAGCGTTGAAGATGGGAAGGTTAACTCCTACGAGCAGTACTTC
TRBV19	.	TRBJ1-1	.	CASSIDRGGVFNAEAFF	TGTGCCAGTAGTATAGACAGGGGAGGAGTGTTTAACGCTGAAGCTTTCTTT
TRBV7-9	.	TRBJ2-5	TRBD2	CASSLASGGQETQYF	TGTGCCAGCAGCTTAGCTAGCGGGGGGCAAGAGACCCAGTACTTC
TRBV5-1	.	TRBJ1-2	.	CASSTGRLGYTF	TGCGCCAGCAGCACGGGACGCCTTGGCTACACCTTC
TRBV6-5	.	TRBJ1-2	.	CASRPGRFVGYGYTF	TGTGCCAGCAGACCCGGACGGTTCGTGGGCTATGGCTACACCTTC
TRBV6-1	medium-sized	TRBJ2-2	.	CASSGLIGSGELFF	TGTGCCAGCAGTGGCCTGATAGGGTCCGGGGAGCTGTTTTTT
TRBV27	.	TRBJ2-3	.	CASSLSPTRPGTQYF	TGTGCCAGCAGTTTATCCCCAACTAGGCCCGGTACGCAGTATTTT
TRBV7-6	.	TRBJ2-1	TRBD2	CASSLVALAGGPGDEQFF	TGTGCCAGCAGCTTAGTAGCACTAGCGGGGGGGCCCGGCGATGAGCAGTTCTTC
TRBV10-3	few	TRBJ2-1	TRBD2	CAITVTRLASSNEQFF	TGTGCCATCACCGTCACAAGACTAGCGTCTTCGAATGAGCAGTTCTTC
TRBV27	.	TRBJ2-4	.	CASSQGGDNIQYF	TGTGCCAGCAGTCAGGGGGGGGATAACATTCAGTACTTC
TRBV7-9	.	TRBJ2-5	.	CASTGHYQETQYF	TGTGCCAGCACTGGACACTACCAAGAGACCCAGTACTTC
TRBV10-3	once	TRBJ1-1	TRBD1	CAISELGTGGFMNTEAFF	TGTGCCATCAGTGAACTTGGGACAGGGGGTTTCATGAACACTGAAGCTTTCTTT
TRBV5-1	.	TRBJ2-5	.	CASSWMTRKVETQYF	TGCGCCAGCAGCTGGATGACTAGGAAGGTGGAGACCCAGTACTTC
TRBV28	.	TRBJ1-2	TRBD1	CASSSRGGQGLPNYGYTF	TGTGCCAGCAGTTCTCGGGGGGGACAGGGGTTACCTAACTATGGCTACACCTTC
TRBV13	.	TRBJ2-7	TRBD1	CASSTRDSAYEQYF	TGTGCCAGCAGCACCAGGGACAGCGCCTACGAGCAGTACTTC
TRBV9	.	TRBJ2-3	TRBD2	CASSGPLAGGPVDTQYF	TGTGCCAGCAGCGGGCCACTAGCGGGGGGGCCGGTAGATACGCAGTATTTT
TRBV7-9	.	TRBJ1-4	.	CASSSAYEKLFF	TGTGCCAGCAGCTCCGCCTATGAAAAACTGTTTTTT